Below, 20 T cell receptor beta chains from the same sample are listed, as sequenced in a study of CD8 T cells in ankylosing spondylitis. These receptors' antigens are unknown. Study-level findings and limits: Within ankylosing spondylitis blood, a TCR beta motif made up of fewer than ten highly homologous variants appeared to be characteristic.

TCRdb re-derived calls from the 5' RACE reads in MiXCR, one entry per CDR3 protein. The sample shows under 950,000 distinct CDR3 sequences, 19% of them seen only once. Sequencing input: blood, either unsorted or a sorted T cell fraction (not recorded which). These receptors originate from a male donor with ankylosing spondylitis.

The gene calls are TRBV29-1 and TRBJ2-3, with D possibly TRBD1 on 5 matching bases. Trimming removed 4 bases at V and 4 bases at J, with 12 bases between. Germline-derived CDR1 and CDR2 are SQVTM and ANQGSEA. This CDR3 comprises 13 residues. The CDR3 DNA reads as TGCAGCGTTGGACGGCAGGGCCCAGATACGCAGTATTTT. Translation gives CSVGRQGPDTQYF.

For the CDR3, the DNA is TGTGCCAGCAGTACGGGACAGGGGGCCCGTGAGCAGTACTTC. Amino acid sequence: CASSTGQGAREQYF. The rearrangement links TRBV12-3 or TRBV12-4 to TRBJ2-7; 12 nucleotides align to TRBD1. Losses at the gene ends were 5 bases for V and 7 bases for J; bases not matched to a gene: 6. The CDR3 runs to 14 residues.

V and J are TRBV7-9 and TRBJ2-7; possible D gene TRBD1, 6 bases. Trimming removed 5 bases at V and 4 bases at J, with 15 bases between. In germline, CDR1 is SEHNR, CDR2 FQNEAQ (reference sequence). The CDR3 covers 14 residues. The CDR3 DNA reads as TGTGCCAGCAGCAATGGCAGGGGTTGGTACGAGCAGTACTTC. Translated: CASSNGRGWYEQYF. Using reference TRBV7-9 and TRBJ2-7 for the parts outside the CDR3, the full variable domain is DTGVSQNPRHKITKRGQNVTFRCDPISEHNRLYWYRQTLGQGPEFLTYFQNEAQLEKSRLLSDRFSAERPKGSFSTLEIQRTEQGDSAMYLCASSNGRGWYEQYFGPGTRLTVT.

This clonotype was found a few times. The J gene is TRBJ2-3, the V gene TRBV5-6; D may be TRBD1 (5 bases). This CDR3 is 13 amino acids long. Germline CDR1 SGHDT, CDR2 YYEEEE. V was cut by 2 bases and J by 5 bases, with 9 bases left in between. CDR3 DNA: TGTGCCAGCAGCTTTGACAGACAAGATACGCAGTATTTT. This gives the protein CASSFDRQDTQYF.

The chain carries TRBV28 and TRBJ2-3, with D perhaps given as TRBD1 or TRBD2 (5 bases each). V was clipped by 7 bases and J by 2 bases, with 22 bases between them. CDR1 is MDHEN, CDR2 SYDVKM, per germline. This CDR3 is built from 17 residues. The chain's CDR3 is CASIAPRGAANTDTQYF. The CDR3 DNA is TGTGCCAGCATCGCTCCGAGGGGAGCGGCTAACACAGATACGCAGTATTTT.

In this sample, this clonotype turned up a few times. The J gene is TRBJ2-3, the V gene TRBV2; unclear D gene. CDR3 length: 15 amino acids. Germline V gives CDR1 SNHLY, CDR2 FYNNEI. Trimming stripped 6 bases from V and 0 bases from J, with 13 bases between. The CDR3 coding sequence is TGTGCCAGCAGAGCCGGGCCGCTTAGCACAGATACGCAGTATTTT. Translation: CASRAGPLSTDTQYF.

The table lists this clonotype with a few counts. V gene TRBV6-5 combines with J gene TRBJ2-5; D is unresolved. The CDR3 runs to 16 residues. Per the germline V gene, CDR1 is MNHEY and CDR2 is SVGAGI. V lost 0 bases and J lost 5, with 16 bases in between. CDR3 in amino acids: CASSYSPAGLSETQYF. CDR3 nucleotide sequence: TGTGCCAGCAGTTACTCCCCGGCCGGGTTATCGGAGACCCAGTACTTC.

This clonotype was picked up many times. The chain uses TRBV20-1 and TRBJ2-2; no reliable D call. The CDR3 contains 11 residues. Trimming stripped 2 bases from V and 3 bases from J, with 1 base between. Germline assignment: CDR1 DFQATT and CDR2 SNEGSKA (reference sequence). The CDR3 DNA is TGCAGTGCTAGATACACCGGGGAGCTGTTTTTT. Translated: CSARYTGELFF.

This chain uses TRBV20-1 with TRBJ1-4; 9 bases line up with TRBD1. J was trimmed by 3 bases and V by 1 base; bases with no gene match: 6. The CDR3 covers 16 residues. The germline gives CDR1 DFQATT, CDR2 SNEGSKA (reference sequence). The CDR3 region has the DNA TGCAGTGCTAGAGCGGGCCGGACAGGGGCTAATGAAAAACTGTTTTTT. This gives the protein CSARAGRTGANEKLFF.

A few counts support this clonotype. The V gene is TRBV7-2, the J gene TRBJ2-7; 7 nucleotides agree with TRBD2. The V gene's germline CDR1 is SGHTA and CDR2 FQGNSA. This CDR3 contains 14 residues. The trim removed 2 bases at V and 7 bases at J, leaving 8 bases unmatched. The CDR3 DNA is TGTGCCAGCAGCTTACTGGGCGGGAGTCTTGAGCAGTACTTC. It codes for CASSLLGGSLEQYF.

The chain recombines TRBV27 with TRBJ2-7; possible D gene TRBD1, 6 bases. This CDR3 spans 14 amino acids. CDR1 is MNHEY and CDR2 is SMNVEV in the germline V gene (reference sequence). V was cut by 6 bases and J by 3 bases, with 15 bases left in between. The CDR3 bases are TGTGCCAGCAGCCTCACGACAGGTTACTACGAGCAGTACTTC. The encoded protein is CASSLTTGYYEQYF.

This chain uses TRBV3-1 with TRBJ2-7; no clear D gene. The germline V gene has CDR1 LGHDT and CDR2 YNNKEL (reference sequence). Trimming pared 3 bases from V and 7 bases from J, leaving 10 bases between. This CDR3 has 12 amino acids. This CDR3 is CASSHLSLEQYF. CDR3 nucleotides: TGTGCCAGCAGCCACTTGAGCCTGGAGCAGTACTTC.

The chain couples TRBV7-9 to TRBJ1-1; tentatively, D is TRBD1 (5 bases). Trimming removed 3 bases from V and 8 bases from J, with 16 bases in between. CDR3 length: 14 residues. Germline CDR1 and CDR2: SEHNR and FQNEAQ (reference sequence). The CDR3 nucleotides are TGTGCCAGCAGCTTTATTGGGGGGATCGAGGAAGCTTTCTTT. Protein sequence: CASSFIGGIEEAFF.

This clonotype was counted many times. The chain recombines TRBV20-1 with TRBJ1-1; D gene ambiguous. This CDR3 region has 16 residues. The germline V gene has CDR1 DFQATT and CDR2 SNEGSKA (reference sequence). V was shortened by 0 bases and J by 1 base, with 15 bases between the two germline ends. The CDR3 nucleotides read TGCAGTGCTAGAGATCGGGGATCCCCCCGGAACACTGAAGCTTTCTTT. This codes for CSARDRGSPRNTEAFF.

The genes are TRBV6-2 or TRBV6-3 and TRBJ2-1; the D is unclear. Germline assignment: CDR1 MNHEY and CDR2 SVGEGT. Trimming removed 7 bases from V and 3 bases from J, with 7 bases in between. The CDR3 consists of 12 residues. The CDR3 loop reads CASTWGYNEQFF. The DNA of the CDR3 is TGTGCCAGCACCTGGGGCTACAATGAGCAGTTCTTC.

The chain combines TRBV6-1 with TRBJ2-1; the D gene is possibly TRBD1 (5 bases). The CDR3 length is 15 residues. Trimming stripped 6 bases from V and 0 bases from J, with 12 bases between. The germline V gene has CDR1 MNHNS and CDR2 SASEGT. CDR3 DNA: TGTGCCAGCAGGCCTAACCAGGGCTCCTACAATGAGCAGTTCTTC. Translation gives CASRPNQGSYNEQFF.

This chain links TRBV7-2 with TRBJ2-1, with 7 nucleotides matching TRBD1. This CDR3 is built from 14 residues. J gave up 7 bases and V 2 bases, and 5 bases lay outside the gene matches. CDR1 is SGHTA, CDR2 FQGNSA, per germline. The CDR3 here is CASSLQTGPNEQFF. The CDR3 DNA sequence: TGTGCCAGCAGCTTACAGACAGGGCCGAATGAGCAGTTCTTC.

This clonotype came up a few times. J is TRBJ2-7 and V is TRBV7-2; 11 bases are shared with TRBD2. The ends lost 2 bases at V and 6 bases at J; junction bases unmatched: 9. CDR1 is SGHTA and CDR2 is FQGNSA in the germline V gene. The CDR3 length is 16 residues. The CDR3: CASSLRSTSGVSEQYF. The DNA for the CDR3 is TGTGCCAGCAGCTTACGGTCGACTAGCGGGGTCTCCGAGCAGTACTTC.

This chain links TRBV12-3 or TRBV12-4 with TRBJ1-2, with 7 bases fitting TRBD1. The V and J ends lost 3 bases and 6 bases, in that order; junction bases with no gene match: 10. The CDR3 consists of 15 residues. As DNA, the CDR3 is TGTGCCAGCAGTTTCTTCCCAGGGGGTATTCATGGCTACACCTTC. Protein product: CASSFFPGGIHGYTF.

This clonotype was seen a single time. This chain joins TRBV6-2 or TRBV6-3 and TRBJ2-1, with unresolved D. CDR3 length: 15 amino acids. Germline V gene sequence: CDR1 MNHEY, CDR2 SVGEGT. The V end lost 4 bases, the J end lost 0 bases, and 10 bases lay between the germline ends. Written as DNA, the CDR3 is TGTGCCAGCAGTTCTCCCTTAAGCTCCTACAATGAGCAGTTCTTC. Protein sequence: CASSSPLSSYNEQFF.